The entry below describes one T cell receptor (beta chain). Its antigen is currently unknown. A split of CD4+ cells into CD45RA+ naive and CD45RA-negative memory subsets was performed. These data come from a study of shared clonotypes between healthy human individuals. Only in-frame clones appear in the TCRdb table, and some are missing; sequencing was by immunoSEQ multiplex PCR. The sample comprises 950,000 to 1,300,000 clones, approximately 70% of which are singletons, and roughly 1.5% rests with the top ten. General study results and limits: Genetic and exposure-history diversity was limited by the few donors.

Specimen: memory CD4+ T cells sorted from blood. Noted subset: CD45RA-negative fraction. This clonotype originated in a man aged 18 to 29 in good health.

The CDR3 nucleotides are TGTGCCAGCAGCTTAGCCCCCGGGAGCTCCTACGAGCAGTACTTC. This sequence encodes CASSLAPGSSYEQYF. The rearrangement links TRBV7-9 to TRBJ2-7; possibly TRBD2 for D (6 bases). Per germline, CDR1 SEHNR and CDR2 FQNEAQ (reference sequence). The V and J ends lost 0 bases and 0 bases respectively, with 9 bases between them. The CDR3 runs to 15 residues.